This TCR beta chain was profiled in a study of CD8 T cells in Susac syndrome. Study-level background: Patients with Susac syndrome were therapy-naive, taking corticosteroids, with some also receiving intravenous immunoglobulin, or taking intravenous immunoglobulin alone at the time their blood was drawn.

Random hexamers were used to reverse transcribe an amount of roughly 0.5 to 1 ug RNA. TCRdb ran MiXCR on the immunoSEQ multiplex PCR reads and lists one entry per CDR3 protein. The table has some 96,000 distinct CDR3 sequences, approximately 95% seen once. TCR beta sequencing was performed on blood CD8+ and CD4+ T cells. In the case of this clonotype: Its antigen is unknown.

Regarding the study as a whole: Within total CD8+ repertoires, under 20 Susac-specific public clones were found, and within CD8+ TEMRA repertoires, about 5.

CDR3 length: 14 amino acids. CDR1 is MGHDK, CDR2 SYGVNS, per germline. V shed 5 bases, J shed 1 base, and the junction held 4 bases outside the gene matches. Sequencing was carried out using CD8+ T cells from PBMCs. This clonotype originated in a human donor with Susac syndrome. The V gene is TRBV25-1, the J gene TRBJ2-7, with TRBD2 identical over 8 bases. DNA of the CDR3: TGTGCCAGCAGTCCGACTAGCGCGTCCTACGAGCAGTACTTC. Amino acid sequence: CASSPTSASYEQYF.